Below, one TCR beta chain is given with its context. This sample is drawn from a study of blood T cell repertoires in COVID-19. The method was immunoSEQ multiplex PCR; TCRdb's version includes in-frame clones alone and lacks a portion of them. The table records about 65,000 clones, approximately 78% of them present only once. The sequence was collected from a man of 80 years or more with acute or convalescent COVID-19. Sequencing input: peripheral blood.

The chain's CDR3 is CASSLGGIYEQYF. CDR3 nucleotide sequence: TGTGCCAGCAGCTTAGGAGGTATCTACGAGCAGTACTTC. V gene TRBV7-6 combines with J gene TRBJ2-7; D not certain. The length of the CDR3 is 13 residues. V lost 1 base and J lost 3, with 7 bases in between. CDR1 is SGHVS, CDR2 FNYEAQ, per germline.